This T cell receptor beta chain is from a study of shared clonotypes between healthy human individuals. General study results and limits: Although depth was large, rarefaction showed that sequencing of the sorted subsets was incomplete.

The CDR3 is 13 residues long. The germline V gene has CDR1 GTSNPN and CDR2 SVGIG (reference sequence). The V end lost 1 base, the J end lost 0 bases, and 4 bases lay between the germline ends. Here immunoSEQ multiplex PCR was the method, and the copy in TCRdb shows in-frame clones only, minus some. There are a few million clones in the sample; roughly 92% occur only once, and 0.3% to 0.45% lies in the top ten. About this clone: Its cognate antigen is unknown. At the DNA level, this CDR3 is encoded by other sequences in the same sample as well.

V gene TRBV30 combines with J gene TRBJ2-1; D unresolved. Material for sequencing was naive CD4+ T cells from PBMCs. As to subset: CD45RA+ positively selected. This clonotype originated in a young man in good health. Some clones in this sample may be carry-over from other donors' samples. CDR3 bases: TGTGCCTGGAGTGGCGGCTCCTACAATGAGCAGTTCTTC. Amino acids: CAWSGGSYNEQFF.